The clone carrying this T cell receptor (beta chain) has a count of ten or more. Trimming stripped 5 bases from V and 2 bases from J, with 16 bases between. The CDR3 runs 15 residues. The germline V gene has CDR1 SGHAT and CDR2 FQNNGV. This entry belongs to a study of neurological immune-mediated disorders. MiXCR, applied by TCRdb to the 5' RACE reads, yields one record per CDR3 protein. The sample contains some 20,000 distinct CDR3 sequences, approximately 7.9% of which appear only once. The receptor's source is a woman aged 25 to 39 with HTLV-1-associated myelopathy (HAM/TSP). The chain combines TRBV11-2 with TRBJ2-7; tentative D call: TRBD1 (5 bases). Material: CD8+ T cells from blood. Here the CDR3 reads CASSPRSRGTYEQYF. DNA for the CDR3: TGTGCCAGCAGCCCAAGGTCAAGGGGTACCTACGAGCAGTACTTC.